Reported below is one TCR beta chain. The antigen is undetermined. Clones were sequenced by immunoSEQ multiplex PCR, and TCRdb holds only the in-frame ones, with some missing. The repertoire has some 45,000 clones, approximately 90% of them found once; the top ten carry about 4.3%. The source of the sample is a study of OX40 agonist ivuxolimab in advanced cancers. Background on the study: Previous treatment with anti-PD-1, anti-PD-L1 or anti-CTLA-4 therapy was allowed; under 50% had received some. General observations from the study: Low levels of normalized T-cell clonal expansion also appeared in some nonresponders.

V was clipped by 7 bases and J by 2 bases; unmatched bases: 4. Germline V gene lookup returns CDR1 SGHRS and CDR2 YFSETQ. This CDR3 has 14 residues. The rearrangement uses TRBV5-1 and TRBJ1-3, with TRBD1 identical over 9 bases. This TCR was sampled from an adult with an advanced solid tumor such as melanoma, head and neck, liver or kidney cancer. The input for sequencing was CD4+ or CD8+ T cells sorted from blood, taken in a trial of the OX40 agonist ivuxolimab. Written as DNA, the CDR3 is TGCGCCAGCCGGACAGGGGTCACTGGAAACACCATATATTTT. Its translation is CASRTGVTGNTIYF.